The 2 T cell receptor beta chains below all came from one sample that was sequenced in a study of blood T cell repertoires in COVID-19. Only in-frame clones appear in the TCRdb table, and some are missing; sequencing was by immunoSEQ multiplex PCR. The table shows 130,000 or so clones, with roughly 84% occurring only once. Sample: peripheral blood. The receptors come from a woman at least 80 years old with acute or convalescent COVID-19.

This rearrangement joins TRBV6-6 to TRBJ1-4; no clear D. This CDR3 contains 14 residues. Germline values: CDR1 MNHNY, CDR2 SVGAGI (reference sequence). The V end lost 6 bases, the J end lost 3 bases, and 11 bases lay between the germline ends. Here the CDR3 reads CASSPVLSNEKLFF. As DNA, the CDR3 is TGTGCCAGCAGCCCGGTTTTATCTAATGAAAAACTGTTTTTT.

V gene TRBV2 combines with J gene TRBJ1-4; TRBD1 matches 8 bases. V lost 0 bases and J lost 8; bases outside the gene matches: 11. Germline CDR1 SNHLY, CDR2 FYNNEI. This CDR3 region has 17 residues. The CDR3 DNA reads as TGTGCCAGCAGTGAAGCATCCGGCCAGGGGGCTGGAGAAAAACTGTTTTTT. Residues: CASSEASGQGAGEKLFF.